Below, 3 T cell receptor beta chains from the same sample are listed, as sequenced in a study of shared clonotypes between healthy human individuals. Assay used: immunoSEQ multiplex PCR; TCRdb lists only in-frame clones, some missing. Of roughly 2.2 million clones listed, approximately 93% were seen once; the top ten hold about 0.41%. The specimen was naive CD4+ T cells from PBMCs. Sample subset: CD45RA+ positively selected. The source is a man in his late teens or twenties in good health. Some clones in this sample may be carry-over from other donors' samples.

This chain uses TRBV27 with TRBJ2-3; 10 positions agree with TRBD2. This CDR3 has 20 amino acids. Germline V lookup: CDR1 MNHEY, CDR2 SMNVEV (reference sequence). Trimming removed 3 bases from V and 2 bases from J; junction bases left unmatched: 17. DNA for the CDR3: TGTGCCAGCAGTTTCCAGCCCCGGCCTAGCGGGAGACCGTTCACAGATACGCAGTATTTT. Its translation: CASSFQPRPSGRPFTDTQYF.

The chain couples TRBV21-1 to TRBJ2-1. TRBV21-1 is a pseudogene. The CDR3 totals 13 residues. The DNA of the CDR3 is TGTGCCAGCAGCAGGGGGTCCTACAATGAGCAGTTCTTC. This gives the protein CASSRGSYNEQFF.

Comments on this clone: The sample contains more than one DNA sequence encoding this CDR3. This chain connects TRBV5-1 to TRBJ2-5; 11 bases map to TRBD2. The CDR3 runs to 16 residues. V was clipped by 4 bases and J by 2 bases; unmatched bases: 7. The germline CDR1 and CDR2 sequences are SGHRS and YFSETQ. CDR3 in DNA: TGCGCCAGCAGCCCGCTAGCGGGAGGAACGCAAGAGACCCAGTACTTC. Amino acids: CASSPLAGGTQETQYF.